The 14 T cell receptor beta chains in this list originate from one sample, sequenced in a study of OX40 agonist ivuxolimab in advanced cancers. The method was immunoSEQ multiplex PCR; TCRdb's version includes in-frame clones alone and lacks a portion of them. Here the sample spans tens of thousands of clones, about nine tenths being singletons. The input for sequencing was CD4+ or CD8+ T cells sorted from blood, taken in a trial of the OX40 agonist ivuxolimab. The receptor set was obtained from an adult with an advanced solid tumor such as melanoma, head and neck, liver or kidney cancer.

This rearrangement joins TRBV2 to TRBJ2-1, with TRBD2 matching over 9 bases. Germline CDR1 SNHLY, CDR2 FYNNEI. Losses at the gene ends were 6 bases for V and 2 bases for J; bases not matched to a gene: 2. The length of the CDR3 is 14 residues. The DNA of the CDR3 is TGTGCCAGCAGGGAGCGGGGGGCCTACAATGAGCAGTTCTTC. As protein: CASRERGAYNEQFF.

This clone has only one observation. The chain links TRBV4-1 to TRBJ2-2; D perhaps matches TRBD2 (6 bases). The length of the CDR3 is 15 residues. The V end was cut by 4 bases, the J end by 1 base, with 10 bases between. Germline V gene lookup returns CDR1 MGHRA and CDR2 YSYEKL. CDR3 region: CASSPAGMNTGELFF. DNA for the CDR3: TGCGCCAGCAGCCCCGCGGGGATGAACACCGGGGAGCTGTTTTTT.

This clone was seen only once. The gene calls are TRBV11-1 and TRBJ2-7; TRBD2 matches 10 bases. Germline V gene data show CDR1 as SGHAT and CDR2 as FQDESV (reference sequence). The CDR3 has 15 amino acids. The V segment lost 2 bases and the J segment 2 bases; nucleotides outside the gene matches: 3. CDR3 DNA: TGTGCCAGCAGCTTATTCGGACTAGCGGCCTACGAGCAGTACTTC. Protein: CASSLFGLAAYEQYF.

This clone is a singleton in its sample. The CDR3 here is CASSERVGTEAFF. CDR3 nucleotides: TGTGCCAGCAGTGAGCGGGTAGGGACTGAAGCTTTCTTT. This sequence joins TRBV2 and TRBJ1-1; no clear D gene. Germline V gene data show CDR1 as SNHLY and CDR2 as FYNNEI. The V end lost 3 bases, the J end lost 5 bases, and 10 bases lay between the germline ends. The CDR3 length is 13 residues.

This clone was observed once. The chain recombines TRBV11-2 with TRBJ2-3, with 7 bases lining up with TRBD2. The V gene end was trimmed by 0 bases and the J gene end by 4 bases; junction bases not matched to a gene: 7. Germline V gene data show CDR1 as SGHAT and CDR2 as FQNNGV. This CDR3 contains 16 residues. CDR3 in DNA: TGTGCCAGCAGCTTAGACGGACTAGGGGTCGCAGATACGCAGTATTTT. Encoded protein: CASSLDGLGVADTQYF.

The chain joins TRBV6-6 to TRBJ2-1, with D possibly TRBD2 on 5 matching bases. Germline V lookup: CDR1 MNHNY, CDR2 SVGAGI (reference sequence). The CDR3 has 16 residues. Trimming took off 2 bases at V and 5 bases at J, with 16 bases between the two ends. The CDR3 DNA sequence: TGTGCCAGCAGTTACGGGCCGGTGGGAGCTAACAATGAGCAGTTCTTC. Encoded protein: CASSYGPVGANNEQFF.

This clone was counted once. For the CDR3, the DNA is TGTGCCAGCAGCTTAGGGTTTAGGGATACGCAGTATTTT. As protein: CASSLGFRDTQYF. The genes are TRBV2 and TRBJ2-3; the D is unclear. V lost 6 bases, J lost 6 bases, and 13 bases lay in between. CDR3 length: 13 residues. Germline lookup yields CDR1 SNHLY and CDR2 FYNNEI.

The CDR3 bases are TGTGCCAGCAAAAGGGACAGGGGCGGCGAGCAGTACGTC. Amino acid sequence: CASKRDRGGEQYV. The rearrangement uses TRBV2 and TRBJ2-7; 10 bases map to TRBD1. Germline CDR1 and CDR2: SNHLY and FYNNEI. The CDR3 has 13 residues. V was clipped by 7 bases and J by 6 bases; unmatched bases: 6.

This clone was observed once. This chain links TRBV19 with TRBJ1-1, with D unresolved. The CDR3 extends over 13 amino acids. Trimming shortened V by 7 bases and J by 6 bases, and 15 bases separated the two germline ends. The germline V gene encodes CDR1 LNHDA and CDR2 SQIVND (reference sequence). DNA for the CDR3: TGTGCCAGTACCCAGCATAGCACCTCTGAAGCTTTCTTT. Its protein is CASTQHSTSEAFF.

The chain recombines TRBV4-1 with TRBJ2-1; the match to TRBD1 covers 11 bases. Germline-derived CDR1 and CDR2 are MGHRA and YSYEKL. The CDR3 is 17 residues long. The V segment lost 5 bases and the J segment 4 bases; nucleotides outside the gene matches: 10. For the CDR3, the DNA is TGCGCCAGCAGCATACGGGACAGGGGGACTGTTTACAATGAGCAGTTCTTC. Translated: CASSIRDRGTVYNEQFF.

The chain is built from TRBV28 and TRBJ2-7; unclear D gene. The germline CDR1 and CDR2 sequences are MDHEN and SYDVKM. V was shortened by 6 bases and J by 7 bases, with 22 bases between the two germline ends. The CDR3 runs to 15 residues. Here the CDR3 DNA reads TGTGCCAGCAGCCTTCTCGGGTCCCCGGCTAAAGAGCAGTACGTC. Translating it yields CASSLLGSPAKEQYV.

The chain uses TRBV5-6 and TRBJ2-5; TRBD1 might be the D (5 bases). The CDR3 sequence is 17 residues long. Trimming removed 1 base from V and 1 base from J, with 17 bases in between. In germline, CDR1 is SGHDT, CDR2 YYEEEE. The chain's CDR3 is CASSLKRDRGTQETQYF. The CDR3 coding sequence is TGTGCCAGCAGCTTGAAACGAGATAGGGGCACCCAAGAGACCCAGTACTTC.

The gene calls are TRBV9 and TRBJ2-2; the D is unclear. Germline lookup yields CDR1 SGDLS and CDR2 YYNGEE. The V and J ends lost 0 bases and 4 bases respectively, with 13 bases between them. This CDR3 region has 16 residues. DNA of the CDR3: TGTGCCAGCAGCGTAGCGCCCAGCAGCCCCACCGGGGAGCTGTTTTTT. Translating it yields CASSVAPSSPTGELFF.

The chain joins TRBV6-6 to TRBJ1-4; D is ambiguous. The CDR3 has 15 amino acids. The ends were cut back, 5 bases at V and 8 bases at J, with 18 bases in the middle. Germline V gene data show CDR1 as MNHNY and CDR2 as SVGAGI (reference sequence). The CDR3 DNA follows: TGTGCCAGCAGTGATAGCGGGCTAACGGGCGAAAAACTGTTTTTT. It translates to CASSDSGLTGEKLFF.